One T cell receptor (beta chain) is described in this entry. This sample is part of a study of blood T cell repertoires in COVID-19. The V and J ends lost 8 bases and 1 base respectively, with 21 bases between them. Looked up from germline, CDR1 is SGDLS and CDR2 is YYNGEE. The CDR3 covers 16 residues. Clones were read by immunoSEQ multiplex PCR, and TCRdb kept only the in-frame ones, dropping some. The sample has approximately 310,000 clones, about nine tenths seen once. This sequence originates from a man between 50 and 59 years old with active or convalescent COVID-19. The J gene is TRBJ1-2, the V gene TRBV9; D perhaps matches TRBD1 (6 bases). Material for sequencing was peripheral blood. This chain's CDR3 is CASSLGVGGVNYGYTF. The CDR3 DNA sequence: TGTGCCAGTTCCCTGGGGGTAGGGGGAGTTAACTATGGCTACACCTTC.